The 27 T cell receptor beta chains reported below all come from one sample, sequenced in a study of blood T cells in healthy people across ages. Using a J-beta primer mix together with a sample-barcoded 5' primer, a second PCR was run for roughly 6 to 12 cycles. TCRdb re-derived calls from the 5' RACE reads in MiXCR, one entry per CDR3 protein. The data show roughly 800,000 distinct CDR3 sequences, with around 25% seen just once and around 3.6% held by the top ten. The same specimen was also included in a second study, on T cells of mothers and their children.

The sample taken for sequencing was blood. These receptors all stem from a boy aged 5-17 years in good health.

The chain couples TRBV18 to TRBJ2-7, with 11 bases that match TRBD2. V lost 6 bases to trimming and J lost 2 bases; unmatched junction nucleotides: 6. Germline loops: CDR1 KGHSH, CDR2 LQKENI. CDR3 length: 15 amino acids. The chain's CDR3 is CASSALAGGAYEQYF. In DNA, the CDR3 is TGTGCCAGCTCGGCTCTAGCGGGAGGAGCCTACGAGCAGTACTTC.

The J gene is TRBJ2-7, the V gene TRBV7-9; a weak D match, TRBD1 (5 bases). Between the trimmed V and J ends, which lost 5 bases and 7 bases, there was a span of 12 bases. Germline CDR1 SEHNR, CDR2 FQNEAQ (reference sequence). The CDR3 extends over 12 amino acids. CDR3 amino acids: CASSRQTPEQYF. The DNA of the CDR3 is TGTGCCAGCAGCCGACAGACCCCGGAGCAGTACTTC.

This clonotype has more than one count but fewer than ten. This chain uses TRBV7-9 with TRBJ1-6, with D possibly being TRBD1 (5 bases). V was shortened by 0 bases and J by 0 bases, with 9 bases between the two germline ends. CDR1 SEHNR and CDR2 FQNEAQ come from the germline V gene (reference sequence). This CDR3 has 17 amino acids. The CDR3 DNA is TGTGCCAGCAGCTTAGCGGAGGGGAGCTCCTATAATTCACCCCTCCACTTT. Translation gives CASSLAEGSSYNSPLHF. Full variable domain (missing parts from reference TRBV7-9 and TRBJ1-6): DTGVSQNPRHKITKRGQNVTFRCDPISEHNRLYWYRQTLGQGPEFLTYFQNEAQLEKSRLLSDRFSAERPKGSFSTLEIQRTEQGDSAMYLCASSLAEGSSYNSPLHFGNGTRLTVT.

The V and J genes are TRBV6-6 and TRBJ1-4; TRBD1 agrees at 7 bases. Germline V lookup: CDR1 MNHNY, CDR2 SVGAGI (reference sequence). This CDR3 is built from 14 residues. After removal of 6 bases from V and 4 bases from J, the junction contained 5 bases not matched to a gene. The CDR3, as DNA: TGTGCCAGCAGCAAAGGGACAGTTAATGAAAAACTGTTTTTT. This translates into CASSKGTVNEKLFF.

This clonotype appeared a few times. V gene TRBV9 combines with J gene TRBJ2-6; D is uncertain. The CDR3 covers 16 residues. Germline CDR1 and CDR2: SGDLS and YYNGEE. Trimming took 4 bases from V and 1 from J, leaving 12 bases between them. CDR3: CASSRPGVSGANVLTF. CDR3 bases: TGTGCCAGCAGCCGGCCTGGGGTGTCTGGGGCCAACGTCCTGACTTTC.

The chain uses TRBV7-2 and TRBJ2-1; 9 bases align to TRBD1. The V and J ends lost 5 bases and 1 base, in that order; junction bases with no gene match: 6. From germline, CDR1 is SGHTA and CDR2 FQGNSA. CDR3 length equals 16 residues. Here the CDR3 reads CASSRTGGASYNEQFF. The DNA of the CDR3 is TGTGCCAGCAGCCGTACAGGGGGCGCGTCCTACAATGAGCAGTTCTTC.

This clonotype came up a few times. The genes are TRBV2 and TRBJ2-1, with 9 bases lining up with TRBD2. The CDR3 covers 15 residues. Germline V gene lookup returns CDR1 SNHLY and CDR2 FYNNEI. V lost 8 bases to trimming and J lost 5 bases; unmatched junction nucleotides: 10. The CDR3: CASLLAGTSDNEQFF. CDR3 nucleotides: TGTGCCAGCTTGCTAGCGGGGACCTCGGACAATGAGCAGTTCTTC.

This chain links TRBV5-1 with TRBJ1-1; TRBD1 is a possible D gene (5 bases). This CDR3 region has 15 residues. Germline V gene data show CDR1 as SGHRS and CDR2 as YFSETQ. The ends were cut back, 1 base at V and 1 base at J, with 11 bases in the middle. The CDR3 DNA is TGCGCCAGCAGCTTGATCTGGACATCGAACACTGAAGCTTTCTTT. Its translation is CASSLIWTSNTEAFF.

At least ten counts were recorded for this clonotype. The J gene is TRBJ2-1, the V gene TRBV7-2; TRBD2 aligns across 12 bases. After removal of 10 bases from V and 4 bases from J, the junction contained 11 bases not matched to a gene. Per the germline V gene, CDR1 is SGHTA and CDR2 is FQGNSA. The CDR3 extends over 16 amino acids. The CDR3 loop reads CATHLGLAGSYNEQFF. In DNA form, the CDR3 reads TGTGCCACCCACCTCGGACTAGCGGGATCTTACAATGAGCAGTTCTTC. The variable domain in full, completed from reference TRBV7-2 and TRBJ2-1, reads GAGVSQSPSNKVTEKGKDVELRCDPISGHTALYWYRQSLGQGLEFLIYFQGNSAPDKSGLPSDRFSAERTGGSVSTLTIQRTQQEDSAVYLCATHLGLAGSYNEQFFGPGTRLTVL.

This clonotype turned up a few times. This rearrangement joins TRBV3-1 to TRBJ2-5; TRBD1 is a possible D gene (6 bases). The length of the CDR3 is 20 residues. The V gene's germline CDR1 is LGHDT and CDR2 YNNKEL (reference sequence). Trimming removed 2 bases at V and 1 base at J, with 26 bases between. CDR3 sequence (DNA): TGTGCCAGCAGCCAAACCGGGACAACGAACTATCTTTTTACCCAAGAGACCCAGTACTTC. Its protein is CASSQTGTTNYLFTQETQYF.

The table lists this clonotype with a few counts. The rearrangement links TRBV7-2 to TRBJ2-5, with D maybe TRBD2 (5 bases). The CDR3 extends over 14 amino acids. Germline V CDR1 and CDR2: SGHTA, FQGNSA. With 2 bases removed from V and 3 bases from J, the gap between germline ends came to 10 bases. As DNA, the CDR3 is TGTGCCAGCAGCTTAATCCTAGCAGAAGAGACCCAGTACTTC. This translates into CASSLILAEETQYF.

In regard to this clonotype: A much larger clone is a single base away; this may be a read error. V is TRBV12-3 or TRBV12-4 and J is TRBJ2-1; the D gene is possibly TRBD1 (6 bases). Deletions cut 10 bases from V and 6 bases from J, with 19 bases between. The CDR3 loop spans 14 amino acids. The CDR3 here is CANRPEGGINEQFF. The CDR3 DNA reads TGTGCCAACAGGCCCGAAGGGGGTATCAATGAGCAGTTCTTC.

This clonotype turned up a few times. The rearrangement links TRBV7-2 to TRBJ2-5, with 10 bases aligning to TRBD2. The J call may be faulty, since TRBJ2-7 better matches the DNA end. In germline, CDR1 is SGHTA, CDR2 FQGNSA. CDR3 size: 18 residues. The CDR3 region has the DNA TGTGCCAGCAGCTTAAATGTTGGGACTAGCGTTATAGCCTACGAGCAGTACTTC. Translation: CASSLNVGTSVIAYEQYF.

The CDR3 DNA sequence: TGTGCCAGTAGTATCCTACCGGGACAGGGGGACCCGGGGGCCAACGTCCTGACTTTC. This sequence encodes CASSILPGQGDPGANVLTF. V is TRBV19 and J is TRBJ2-6; 11 nucleotides align to TRBD1. The germline V gene has CDR1 LNHDA and CDR2 SQIVND (reference sequence). The CDR3 totals 19 residues. V shed 3 bases and J 4 bases; nucleotides not matched to a gene: 11.

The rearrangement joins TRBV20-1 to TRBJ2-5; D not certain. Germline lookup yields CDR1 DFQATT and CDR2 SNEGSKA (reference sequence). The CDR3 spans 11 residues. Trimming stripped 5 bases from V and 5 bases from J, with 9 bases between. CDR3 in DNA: TGCAGTGCTGCCGAGCCGGAGACCCAGTACTTC. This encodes CSAAEPETQYF.

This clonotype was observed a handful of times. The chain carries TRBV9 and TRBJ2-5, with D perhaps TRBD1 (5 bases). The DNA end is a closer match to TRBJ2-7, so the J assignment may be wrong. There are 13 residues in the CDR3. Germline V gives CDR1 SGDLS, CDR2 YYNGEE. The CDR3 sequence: CASKSGIAYEQYF. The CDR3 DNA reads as TGTGCCAGCAAATCAGGGATAGCTTACGAGCAGTACTTC.

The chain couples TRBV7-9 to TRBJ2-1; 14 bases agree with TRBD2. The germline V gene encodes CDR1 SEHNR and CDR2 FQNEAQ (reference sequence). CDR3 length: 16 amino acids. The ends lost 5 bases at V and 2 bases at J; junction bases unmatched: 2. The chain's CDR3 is CASSRTSGGTYNEQFF. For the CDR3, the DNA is TGTGCCAGCAGCCGGACTAGCGGGGGGACCTACAATGAGCAGTTCTTC.

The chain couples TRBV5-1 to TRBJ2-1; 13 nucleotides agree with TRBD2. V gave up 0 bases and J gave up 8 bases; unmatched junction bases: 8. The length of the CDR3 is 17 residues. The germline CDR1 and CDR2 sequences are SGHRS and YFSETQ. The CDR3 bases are TGCGCCAGCAGCTTGGGGCGGACTAGCGGGAGTGGGGATGAGCAGTTCTTC. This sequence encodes CASSLGRTSGSGDEQFF.

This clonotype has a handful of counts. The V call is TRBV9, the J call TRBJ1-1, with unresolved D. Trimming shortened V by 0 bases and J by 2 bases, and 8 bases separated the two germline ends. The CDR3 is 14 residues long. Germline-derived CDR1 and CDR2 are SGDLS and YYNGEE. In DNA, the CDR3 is TGTGCCAGCAGCGTAGAGCCAGGAAACACTGAAGCTTTCTTT. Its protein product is CASSVEPGNTEAFF.

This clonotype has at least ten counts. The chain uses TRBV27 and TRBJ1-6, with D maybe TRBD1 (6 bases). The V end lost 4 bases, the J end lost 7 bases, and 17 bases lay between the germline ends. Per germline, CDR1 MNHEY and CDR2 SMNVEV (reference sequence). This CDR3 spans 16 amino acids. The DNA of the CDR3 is TGTGCCAGCAGTTCTAAAAGCAGGGGCGCAAATTCACCCCTCCACTTT. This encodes CASSSKSRGANSPLHF.

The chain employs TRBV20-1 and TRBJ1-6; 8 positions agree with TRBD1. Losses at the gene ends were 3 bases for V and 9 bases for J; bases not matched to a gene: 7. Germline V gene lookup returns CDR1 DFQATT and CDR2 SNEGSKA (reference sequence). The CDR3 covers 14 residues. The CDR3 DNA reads TGCAGTGCTAGTTTCCCAGGGGGCCTTTCACCCCTCCACTTT. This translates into CSASFPGGLSPLHF.

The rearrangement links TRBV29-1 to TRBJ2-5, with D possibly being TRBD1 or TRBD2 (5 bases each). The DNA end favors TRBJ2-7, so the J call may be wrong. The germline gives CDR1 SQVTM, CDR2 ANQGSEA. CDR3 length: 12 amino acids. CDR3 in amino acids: CSVLGTWDEQYF. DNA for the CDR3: TGCAGCGTCTTGGGGACCTGGGACGAGCAGTACTTC.

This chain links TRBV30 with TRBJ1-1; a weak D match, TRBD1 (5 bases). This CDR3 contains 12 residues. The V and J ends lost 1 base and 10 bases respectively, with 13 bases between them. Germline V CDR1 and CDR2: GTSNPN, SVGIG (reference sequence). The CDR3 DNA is TGTGCCTGGAGTGGGGACTCGGGATTAGCTTTCTTT. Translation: CAWSGDSGLAFF.

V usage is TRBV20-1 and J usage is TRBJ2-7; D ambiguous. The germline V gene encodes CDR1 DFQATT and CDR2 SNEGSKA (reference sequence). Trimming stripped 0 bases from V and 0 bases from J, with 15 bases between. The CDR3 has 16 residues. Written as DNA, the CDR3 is TGCAGTGCTAGAGATCAGCCAGGCTCGAGCTCCTACGAGCAGTACTTC. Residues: CSARDQPGSSSYEQYF.

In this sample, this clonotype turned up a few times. The CDR3 region has the DNA TGCAGTGCTAGGGGGACTAGCGGGAGCGGTGAGCAGTTCTTC. Translated: CSARGTSGSGEQFF. J is TRBJ2-1 and V is TRBV20-1; TRBD2 aligns across 14 bases. This CDR3 comprises 14 residues. Trimming at V came to 3 bases and at J to 9 bases, leaving 4 bases not matched to a gene. Germline loops: CDR1 DFQATT, CDR2 SNEGSKA (reference sequence).

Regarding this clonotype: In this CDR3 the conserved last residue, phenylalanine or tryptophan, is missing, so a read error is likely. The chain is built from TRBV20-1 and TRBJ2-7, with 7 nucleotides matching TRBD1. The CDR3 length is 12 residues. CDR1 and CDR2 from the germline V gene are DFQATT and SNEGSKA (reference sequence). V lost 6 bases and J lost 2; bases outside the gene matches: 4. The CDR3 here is CSADGQAYEQYS. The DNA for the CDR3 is TGCAGTGCGGATGGACAGGCCTACGAGCAGTACTCC.

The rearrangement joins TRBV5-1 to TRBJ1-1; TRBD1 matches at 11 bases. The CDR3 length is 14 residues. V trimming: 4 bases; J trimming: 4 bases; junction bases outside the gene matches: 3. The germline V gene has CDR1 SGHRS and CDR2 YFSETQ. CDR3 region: CASSAGQGVTEAFF. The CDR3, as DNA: TGCGCCAGCAGCGCGGGACAGGGGGTCACTGAAGCTTTCTTT. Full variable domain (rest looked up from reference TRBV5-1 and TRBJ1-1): KAGVTQTPRYLIKTRGQQVTLSCSPISGHRSVSWYQQTPGQGLQFLFEYFSETQRNKGNFPGRFSGRQFSNSRSEMNVSTLELGDSALYLCASSAGQGVTEAFFGQGTRLTVV.